The 17 T cell receptor beta chains given below trace back to one sample, sequenced in a study of CD8 T cells in Susac syndrome (dated by TCRdb to between 2017 and 2020). Library generation was performed with the immunoSEQ multiplex PCR assay. RNA was extracted using the RNeasy kit, and about 0.5 to 1 microgram was reverse transcribed with random hexamers. TCRdb cleaned the public reads at Q25 with fastp, built clones with MiXCR and kept in-frame beta chains. Each CDR3 protein appears once, grouped with its most common genes and DNA. The sample table contains about 210,000 distinct CDR3 sequences; only one count was recorded for 85% to 95% of them. The ten largest clonotypes hold approximately 0.082% of the sample. Sequencing input: CD4+ T cells from PBMCs. The source of these receptors is a human donor with multiple sclerosis.

V gene TRBV12-3 or TRBV12-4 combines with J gene TRBJ2-1, with 8 bases lining up with TRBD2. The CDR3 contains 15 residues. V shed 2 bases and J 6 bases; nucleotides not matched to a gene: 6. In nucleotides, the CDR3 is TGTGCCAGCAGTTTAACCGGGACTAGACTCAATGAGCAGTTCTTC. Its translation is CASSLTGTRLNEQFF.

The chain employs TRBV6-5 and TRBJ1-2; TRBD1 agrees at 7 bases. V dropped 4 bases and J dropped 13; count of bases not matched to a gene: 12. The V gene's germline CDR1 is MNHEY and CDR2 SVGAGI. The CDR3 contains 13 residues. The CDR3 DNA reads as TGTGCCAGCAGTTCCCGGGACAGAAGTCAAGGCACCTTC. Its protein product is CASSSRDRSQGTF.

V and J are TRBV4-1 and TRBJ1-1; 8 bases match TRBD1. V shed 0 bases and J 4 bases; nucleotides not matched to a gene: 4. CDR3 length: 15 amino acids. CDR1 is MGHRA and CDR2 is YSYEKL in the germline V gene. The CDR3 DNA reads TGCGCCAGCAGCCAAGAGGGACAGGTGGGCACTGAAGCTTTCTTT. Translating gives CASSQEGQVGTEAFF.

The rearrangement uses TRBV7-9 and TRBJ2-3, with D perhaps matching TRBD2 (5 bases). This CDR3 spans 14 amino acids. Germline V CDR1 and CDR2: SEHNR, FQNEAQ (reference sequence). V gave up 5 bases and J gave up 2 bases, with 11 bases separating them. For the CDR3, the DNA is TGTGCCAGCAGCAGAAAGGACTTCACAGATACGCAGTATTTT. Translation gives CASSRKDFTDTQYF.

This chain connects TRBV20-1 to TRBJ1-6; 8 bases are a match to TRBD1. Unmatched junction bases numbered 12, after V lost 2 bases and J lost 6 bases. The germline gives CDR1 DFQATT, CDR2 SNEGSKA (reference sequence). The CDR3 is 17 amino acids. CDR3 region: CSARRQGAIPVNSPLHF. The CDR3 nucleotides are TGCAGTGCTAGAAGGCAGGGGGCGATTCCGGTTAATTCACCCCTCCACTTT.

This sequence joins TRBV3-1 and TRBJ1-5, with unresolved D. This CDR3 has 14 residues. V was pared by 4 bases and J by 7 bases, with 14 bases between. The germline CDR1 and CDR2 sequences are LGHDT and YNNKEL (reference sequence). The CDR3 coding sequence is TGTGCCAGCAGCCGGTCCCAAGGTGGCCAGCCCCAGCATTTT. Translated, it gives CASSRSQGGQPQHF.

The J gene is TRBJ1-2, the V gene TRBV30; no firm D call. Germline values: CDR1 GTSNPN, CDR2 SVGIG (reference sequence). The ends were cut back, 5 bases at V and 5 bases at J, with 12 bases in the middle. The CDR3 runs to 12 residues. The CDR3 protein is CAWSGEVYGYTF. For the CDR3, the DNA is TGTGCCTGGTCCGGGGAGGTATATGGCTACACCTTC.

V and J are TRBV3-1 and TRBJ2-1, with D perhaps matching TRBD2 (5 bases). CDR1 and CDR2 from the germline V gene are LGHDT and YNNKEL (reference sequence). This CDR3 contains 13 residues. The ends were cut back, 0 bases at V and 12 bases at J, with 12 bases in the middle. In DNA, the CDR3 is TGTGCCAGCAGCCAAGAACGGGGTGATGGGCAGTTCTTC. Translation: CASSQERGDGQFF.

This sequence joins TRBV7-2 and TRBJ2-5; the D is unclear. V was trimmed by 1 base and J by 5 bases, leaving 8 bases between them. The CDR3 has 13 residues. The germline V gene has CDR1 SGHTA and CDR2 FQGNSA. In DNA, the CDR3 is TGTGCCAGCAGCTTAGGTCTCGTCGAGACCCAGTACTTC. Translation gives CASSLGLVETQYF.

In nucleotides, the CDR3 is TGTGCCAGCAGTGTAAGAGGGGTCGCCACTGAAGCTTTCTTT. It codes for CASSVRGVATEAFF. V is TRBV25-1 and J is TRBJ1-1, with a possible D match to TRBD1 (5 bases). The CDR3 consists of 14 residues. V was clipped by 4 bases and J by 4 bases, with 13 bases between them. Germline CDR1 reads MGHDK; CDR2 reads SYGVNS.

The V call is TRBV7-2, the J call TRBJ1-3; the match to TRBD1 covers 8 bases. J gave up 4 bases and V 4 bases, and 3 bases lay outside the gene matches. There are 14 residues in the CDR3. Germline values: CDR1 SGHTA, CDR2 FQGNSA. CDR3 DNA sequence: TGTGCCAGCAGCTGGGGACAGGTGGGAAACACCATATATTTT. Protein: CASSWGQVGNTIYF.

The V and J genes are TRBV24-1 and TRBJ1-2; D ambiguous. The length of the CDR3 is 13 residues. V was cut by 4 bases and J by 4 bases, with 9 bases left in between. CDR1 and CDR2 (germline): KGHDR, SFDVKD. Written as DNA, the CDR3 is TGTGCCACCAGTGACGGGATGGGCTATGGCTACACCTTC. Translation gives CATSDGMGYGYTF.

This chain links TRBV12-3 or TRBV12-4 with TRBJ2-7; 12 bases map to TRBD1. The CDR3 sequence is 14 residues long. J lost 4 bases, V lost 6 bases, and 4 bases had no gene match. The CDR3 nucleotides are TGTGCCAGCAGAAGGGGACAGGGGGCGTACGAGCAGTACTTC. Its translation is CASRRGQGAYEQYF.

The chain is built from TRBV29-1 and TRBJ2-7; TRBD2 matches at 7 bases. The germline gives CDR1 SQVTM, CDR2 ANQGSEA. Unmatched junction bases numbered 10, after V lost 4 bases and J lost 1 base. The CDR3 spans 15 residues. The CDR3 is CSVGHGTTVSYEQYF. CDR3 nucleotide sequence: TGCAGCGTTGGTCATGGGACTACCGTTTCCTACGAGCAGTACTTC.

The V gene is TRBV29-1, the J gene TRBJ1-3; D is possibly TRBD1 (5 bases). The CDR3 has 15 residues. Looked up from germline, CDR1 is SQVTM and CDR2 is ANQGSEA. With 8 bases removed from V and 0 bases from J, the gap between germline ends came to 17 bases. The CDR3 spells CSFSGGAHSGNTIYF. CDR3 DNA: TGCAGCTTCTCGGGAGGGGCTCACTCTGGAAACACCATATATTTT.

The chain recombines TRBV30 with TRBJ2-2, with TRBD1 matching 9 bases. CDR3 length equals 12 residues. In germline, CDR1 is GTSNPN, CDR2 SVGIG (reference sequence). CDR3 sequence (DNA): TGTGCTAGGGGACAGGGTGCCGGGGAGCTGTTTTTT. Its translation: CARGQGAGELFF.

This rearrangement joins TRBV20-1 to TRBJ2-3; D remains unclear. The CDR3 runs 10 residues. Germline V gene sequence: CDR1 DFQATT, CDR2 SNEGSKA (reference sequence). Between the trimmed V and J ends, which lost 6 bases and 6 bases, there was a span of 7 bases. The DNA for the CDR3 is TGCAGTGCGAAAGAGGATACGCAGTATTTT. Translating gives CSAKEDTQYF.